This entry is about one TCR beta chain. The antigen remains unidentified. The sample originates from a study of blood T cells in healthy people across ages. Study results and limitations: A strong correlation between TCR beta diversity and naive T cell percentage was seen.

Trimming at V came to 6 bases and at J to 3 bases, leaving 10 bases not matched to a gene. Germline values: CDR1 MNHEY, CDR2 SVGAGI. The CDR3 covers 15 residues. Next came a second PCR, run for about 6 to 11 cycles, which used a sample-barcoded 5' primer along with a J-beta primer mix. Via MiXCR, TCRdb re-called the 5' RACE reads, giving one row per CDR3 protein. The table shows roughly 2 million distinct CDR3 sequences, with roughly 49% occurring only once. The J gene is TRBJ2-7, the V gene TRBV6-5; TRBD1 aligns across 8 bases. This receptor was identified in a woman aged 40 to 50 in good health. Sequencing used blood. CDR3 in DNA: TGTGCCAGCAGAAAAGCTCAGGGGGCGTTCTACGAGCAGTACTTC. It encodes CASRKAQGAFYEQYF.